Sequencing of this T cell receptor beta chain was carried out in a study of PD-L1 blockade in urothelial cancer. Study in general: Median T cell yield per blood sample was more than 120,000 cells. Findings of the study overall: Tumor-associated TCR clones expanded more in blood at 3 weeks in patients with durable benefit.

CDR3 size: 13 residues. Trimming took 3 bases from V and 1 from J, leaving 7 bases between them. CDR1 is SGHNT and CDR2 is YYREEE in the germline V gene (reference sequence). Turning to this clone: Its specificity is unknown. Different DNA sequences within this sample yield the same CDR3.

The table came from immunoSEQ multiplex PCR; TCRdb's copy has only in-frame clones and leaves some out. The table has 130,000 or so clones, approximately 84% seen once. The sample's time point: pretreatment peripheral blood. This material consisted of PBMCs, taken around atezolizumab (anti-PD-L1) treatment. The sequence derives from a man aged 45 to 65 with urothelial cancer. The chain carries TRBV5-4 and TRBJ1-1, with D hard to call. The CDR3 reads CASSSTGNTEAFF. The CDR3 DNA reads as TGTGCCAGCAGCTCGACGGGGAACACTGAAGCTTTCTTT.